Each of the 5 T cell receptor beta chains below was sequenced from the same sample in a study of blood T cell repertoires in COVID-19. The protocol was immunoSEQ multiplex PCR, while the TCRdb copy is restricted to in-frame clones and leaves out a portion. Altogether 100,000 or so clones are present, 87% being singletons, with the ten largest covering 5.2%. The sample consisted of peripheral blood. The receptors come from a woman aged 45-65 years with COVID-19, enrolled during active disease.

CDR3 in amino acids: CASSSPGDRNTEAFF. The DNA for the CDR3 is TGTGCCAGCAGCTCCCCAGGGGACCGGAACACTGAAGCTTTCTTT. This chain uses TRBV5-8 with TRBJ1-1; maybe TRBD1 (6 bases). This CDR3 has 15 residues. The ends were cut back, 3 bases at V and 1 base at J, with 13 bases in the middle. The germline gives CDR1 SGHTS, CDR2 YDEGEE.

This chain links TRBV19 with TRBJ1-1; the D gene is possibly TRBD1 (5 bases). The CDR3 contains 17 residues. From germline, CDR1 is LNHDA and CDR2 SQIVND (reference sequence). Trimming removed 8 bases at V and 1 base at J, with 23 bases between. The CDR3 spells CASRFPGGGGGNTEAFF. In DNA form, the CDR3 reads TGTGCCAGTCGATTCCCAGGAGGAGGCGGGGGGAACACTGAAGCTTTCTTT.

The V and J genes are TRBV7-2 and TRBJ2-5; D is possibly TRBD1 (5 bases). This CDR3 has 13 residues. From germline, CDR1 is SGHTA and CDR2 FQGNSA. V lost 5 bases and J 2 bases, leaving 9 bases between the germline ends. The CDR3 loop is CASSRDRQETQYF. The CDR3 DNA reads as TGTGCCAGCAGCCGAGACAGACAAGAGACCCAGTACTTC.

This CDR3 is CASSLDAGGIGNQPQHF. In DNA form, the CDR3 reads TGCGCCAGCAGCTTGGATGCGGGGGGCATCGGCAATCAGCCCCAGCATTTT. The V call is TRBV5-1, the J call TRBJ1-5; D is possibly TRBD1 (6 bases). CDR1 is SGHRS, CDR2 YFSETQ, per germline. The CDR3 is 17 amino acids. Trimming took off 0 bases at V and 2 bases at J, with 15 bases between the two ends.

The sample holds one count of this clone. The rearrangement joins TRBV5-1 to TRBJ2-2; TRBD1 matches 9 bases. The CDR3 runs 15 residues. The V gene's germline CDR1 is SGHRS and CDR2 YFSETQ. J gave up 3 bases and V 4 bases, and 4 bases lay outside the gene matches. DNA of the CDR3: TGCGCCAGCAGCGTAGGGGACAGGGACACCGGGGAGCTGTTTTTT. Protein: CASSVGDRDTGELFF.